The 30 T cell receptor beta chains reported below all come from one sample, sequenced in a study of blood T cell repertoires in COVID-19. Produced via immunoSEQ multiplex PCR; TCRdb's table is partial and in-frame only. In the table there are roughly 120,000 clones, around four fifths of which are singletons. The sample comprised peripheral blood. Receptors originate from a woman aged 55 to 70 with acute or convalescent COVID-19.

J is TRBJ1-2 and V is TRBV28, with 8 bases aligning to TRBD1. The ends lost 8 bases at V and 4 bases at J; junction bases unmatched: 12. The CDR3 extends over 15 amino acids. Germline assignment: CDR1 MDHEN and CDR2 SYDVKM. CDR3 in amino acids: CASSYQGAMGYGYTF. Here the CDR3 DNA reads TGTGCCAGCTCTTACCAGGGGGCTATGGGCTATGGCTACACCTTC.

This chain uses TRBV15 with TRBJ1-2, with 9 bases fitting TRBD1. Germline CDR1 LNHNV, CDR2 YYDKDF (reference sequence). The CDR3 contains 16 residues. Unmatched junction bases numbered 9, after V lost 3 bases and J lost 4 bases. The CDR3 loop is CATSRGQGLIGYGYTF. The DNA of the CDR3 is TGTGCCACCAGCAGGGGACAGGGCTTAATCGGCTATGGCTACACCTTC.

CDR3 sequence (DNA): TGCGCCAGCAAGCAGGGTCAAGAGGACATTCAGTACTTC. This sequence encodes CASKQGQEDIQYF. The rearrangement links TRBV4-1 to TRBJ2-4, with D possibly being TRBD1 (5 bases). This CDR3 is built from 13 residues. Germline values: CDR1 MGHRA, CDR2 YSYEKL. The V end was cut by 7 bases, the J end by 8 bases, with 15 bases between.

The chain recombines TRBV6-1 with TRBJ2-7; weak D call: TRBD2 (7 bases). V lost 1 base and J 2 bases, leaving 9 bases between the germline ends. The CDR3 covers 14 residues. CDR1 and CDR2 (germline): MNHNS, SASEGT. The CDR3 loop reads CASSEGGGPYEQYF. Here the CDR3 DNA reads TGTGCCAGCAGTGAAGGCGGGGGCCCCTACGAGCAGTACTTC.

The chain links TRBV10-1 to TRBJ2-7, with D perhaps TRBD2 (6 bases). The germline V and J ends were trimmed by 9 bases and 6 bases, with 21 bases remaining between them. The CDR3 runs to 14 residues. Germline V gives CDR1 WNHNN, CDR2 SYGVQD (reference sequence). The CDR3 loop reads CASQKDWRDGEQYF. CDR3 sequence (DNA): TGCGCCAGTCAAAAGGACTGGAGGGACGGCGAGCAGTACTTC.

The CDR3 coding sequence is TGTGCCAGCAGCGAAGCGGGCGGGACAGGGTACGGCTACACCTTC. Translating it yields CASSEAGGTGYGYTF. The J gene is TRBJ1-2, the V gene TRBV3-1 (or the pseudogene TRBV3-2); 9 bases are shared with TRBD1. V lost 5 bases, J lost 8 bases, and 12 bases stayed unmatched. The CDR3 covers 15 residues. Germline V lookup: CDR1 LGHDT, CDR2 YNNKEL (reference sequence).

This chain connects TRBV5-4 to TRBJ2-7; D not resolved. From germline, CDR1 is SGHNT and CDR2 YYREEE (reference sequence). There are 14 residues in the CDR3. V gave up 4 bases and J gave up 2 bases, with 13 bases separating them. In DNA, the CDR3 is TGTGCCAGCAGCCCGACGACTCAGACCTACGAGCAGTACTTC. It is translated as CASSPTTQTYEQYF. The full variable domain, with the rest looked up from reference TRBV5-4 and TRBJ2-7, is ETGVTQSPTHLIKTRGQQVTLRCSSQSGHNTVSWYQQALGQGPQFIFQYYREEENGRGNFPPRFSGLQFPNYSSELNVNALELDDSALYLCASSPTTQTYEQYFGPGTRLTVT.

CDR3 nucleotide sequence: TGCGCCAGCAGTGATATCTCTCCAGCGGGCCAAGAGACCCAGTACTTC. Amino acids: CASSDISPAGQETQYF. This rearrangement joins TRBV10-1 to TRBJ2-5, with D possibly TRBD2 on 6 matching bases. The germline CDR1 and CDR2 sequences are WNHNN and SYGVQD (reference sequence). The V and J ends lost 3 bases and 1 base respectively, with 15 bases between them. The CDR3 runs to 16 residues.

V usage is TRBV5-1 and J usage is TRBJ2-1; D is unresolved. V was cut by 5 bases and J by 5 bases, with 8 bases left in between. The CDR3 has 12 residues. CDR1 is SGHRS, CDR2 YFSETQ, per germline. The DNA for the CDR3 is TGCGCCAGCAGTTACAGTGACAATGAGCAGTTCTTC. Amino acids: CASSYSDNEQFF.

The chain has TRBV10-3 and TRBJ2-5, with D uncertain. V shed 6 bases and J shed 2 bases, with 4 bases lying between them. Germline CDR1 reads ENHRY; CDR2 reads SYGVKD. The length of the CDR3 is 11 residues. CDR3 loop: CAIRQQETQYF. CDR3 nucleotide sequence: TGTGCCATCAGACAGCAAGAGACCCAGTACTTC.

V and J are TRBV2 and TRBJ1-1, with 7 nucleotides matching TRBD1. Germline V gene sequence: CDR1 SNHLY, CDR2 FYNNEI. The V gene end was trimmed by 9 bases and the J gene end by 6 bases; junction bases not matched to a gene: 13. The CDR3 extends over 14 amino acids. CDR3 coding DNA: TGTGCCAGTAGGCCCTTGAGGGGGCCCGCTGAAGCTTTCTTT. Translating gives CASRPLRGPAEAFF.

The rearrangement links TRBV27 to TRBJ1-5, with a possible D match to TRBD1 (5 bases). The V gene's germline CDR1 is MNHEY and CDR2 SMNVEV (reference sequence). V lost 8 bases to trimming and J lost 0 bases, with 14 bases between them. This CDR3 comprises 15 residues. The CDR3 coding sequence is TGTGCCAGCTCTCCGACAGACTTTAGCAATCAGCCCCAGCATTTT. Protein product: CASSPTDFSNQPQHF.

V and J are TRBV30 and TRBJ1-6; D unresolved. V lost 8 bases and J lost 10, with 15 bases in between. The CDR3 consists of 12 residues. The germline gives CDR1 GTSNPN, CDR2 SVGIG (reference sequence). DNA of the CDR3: TGTGCCGTTTCATCCCGGGGATCACCCCTCCACTTT. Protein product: CAVSSRGSPLHF.

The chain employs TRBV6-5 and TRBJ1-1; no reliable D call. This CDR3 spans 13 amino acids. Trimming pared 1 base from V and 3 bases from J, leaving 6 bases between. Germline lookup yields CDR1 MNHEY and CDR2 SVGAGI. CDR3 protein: CASSYLEDTEAFF. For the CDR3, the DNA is TGTGCCAGCAGTTACTTGGAGGACACTGAAGCTTTCTTT.

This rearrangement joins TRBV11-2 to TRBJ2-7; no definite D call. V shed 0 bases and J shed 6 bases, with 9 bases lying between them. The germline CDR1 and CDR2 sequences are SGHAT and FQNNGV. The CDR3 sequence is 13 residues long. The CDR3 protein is CASSLDPRSEQYF. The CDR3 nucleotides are TGTGCCAGCAGCTTAGACCCTAGATCCGAGCAGTACTTC.

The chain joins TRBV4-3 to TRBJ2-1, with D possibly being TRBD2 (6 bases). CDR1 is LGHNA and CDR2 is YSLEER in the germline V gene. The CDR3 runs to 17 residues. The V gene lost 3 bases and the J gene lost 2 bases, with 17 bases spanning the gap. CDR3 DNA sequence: TGCGCCAGCAGCCACGCAGGAGGGTTTTTCACCTACAATGAGCAGTTCTTC. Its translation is CASSHAGGFFTYNEQFF.

The CDR3 region is CASSGGNSYEQYF. In DNA, the CDR3 is TGTGCCAGCAGCGGGGGGAACTCCTACGAGCAGTACTTC. The chain recombines TRBV12-3 or TRBV12-4 with TRBJ2-7; 7 bases are shared with TRBD2. This CDR3 comprises 13 residues. The V segment lost 6 bases and the J segment 0 bases; nucleotides outside the gene matches: 2.

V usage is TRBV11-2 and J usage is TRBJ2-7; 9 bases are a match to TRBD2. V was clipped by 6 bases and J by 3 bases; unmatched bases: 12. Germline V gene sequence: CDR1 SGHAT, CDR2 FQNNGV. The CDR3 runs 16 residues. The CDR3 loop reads CASSIASGTGFYEQYF. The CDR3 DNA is TGTGCCAGCAGTATCGCTAGCGGGACGGGGTTCTACGAGCAGTACTTC.

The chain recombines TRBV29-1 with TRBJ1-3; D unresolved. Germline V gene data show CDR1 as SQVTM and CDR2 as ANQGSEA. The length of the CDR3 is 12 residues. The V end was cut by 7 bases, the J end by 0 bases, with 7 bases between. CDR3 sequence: CSADTSGNTIYF. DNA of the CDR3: TGCAGCGCCGACACCTCTGGAAACACCATATATTTT.

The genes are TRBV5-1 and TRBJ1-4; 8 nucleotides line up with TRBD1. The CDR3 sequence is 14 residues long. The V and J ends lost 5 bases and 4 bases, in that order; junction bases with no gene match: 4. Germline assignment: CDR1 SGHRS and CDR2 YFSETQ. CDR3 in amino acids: CASRGDRSNEKLFF. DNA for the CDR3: TGCGCCAGCAGGGGGGACAGGAGTAATGAAAAACTGTTTTTT.

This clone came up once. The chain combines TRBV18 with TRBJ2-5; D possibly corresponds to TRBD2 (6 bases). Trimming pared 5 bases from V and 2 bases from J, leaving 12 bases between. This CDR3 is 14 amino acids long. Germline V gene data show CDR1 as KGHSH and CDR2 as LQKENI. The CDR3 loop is CASSFRGIQETQYF. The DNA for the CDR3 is TGTGCCAGCTCATTCCGGGGGATACAAGAGACCCAGTACTTC.

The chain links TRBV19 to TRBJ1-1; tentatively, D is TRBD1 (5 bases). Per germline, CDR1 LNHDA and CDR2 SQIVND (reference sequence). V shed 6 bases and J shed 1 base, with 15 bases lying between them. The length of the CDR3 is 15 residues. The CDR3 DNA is TGTGCCAGTAGCTCCGTCAAAAGGGGGAACACTGAAGCTTTCTTT. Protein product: CASSSVKRGNTEAFF.

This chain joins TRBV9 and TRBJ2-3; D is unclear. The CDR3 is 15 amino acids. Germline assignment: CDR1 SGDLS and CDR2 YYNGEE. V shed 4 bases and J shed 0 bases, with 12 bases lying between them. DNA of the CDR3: TGTGCCAGCAGCCGCCAGGCCCAAAGCACAGATACGCAGTATTTT. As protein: CASSRQAQSTDTQYF. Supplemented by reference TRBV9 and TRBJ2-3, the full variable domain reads DSGVTQTPKHLITATGQRVTLRCSPRSGDLSVYWYQQSLDQGLQFLIQYYNGEERAKGNILERFSAQQFPDLHSELNLSSLELGDSALYFCASSRQAQSTDTQYFGPGTRLTVL.

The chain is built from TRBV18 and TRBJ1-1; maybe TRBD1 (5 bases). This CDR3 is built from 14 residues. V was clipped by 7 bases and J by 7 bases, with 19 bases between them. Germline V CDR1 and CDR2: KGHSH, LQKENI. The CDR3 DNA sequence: TGTGCCAGCTTCACCTACTACGGGGGACGTGAAGCTTTCTTT. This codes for CASFTYYGGREAFF.

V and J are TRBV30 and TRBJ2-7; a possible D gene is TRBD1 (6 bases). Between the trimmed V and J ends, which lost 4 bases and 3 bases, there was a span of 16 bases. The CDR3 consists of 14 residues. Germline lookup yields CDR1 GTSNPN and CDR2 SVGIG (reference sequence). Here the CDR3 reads CAWNKPGQNYEQYF. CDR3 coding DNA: TGTGCCTGGAATAAACCGGGACAAAACTACGAGCAGTACTTC.

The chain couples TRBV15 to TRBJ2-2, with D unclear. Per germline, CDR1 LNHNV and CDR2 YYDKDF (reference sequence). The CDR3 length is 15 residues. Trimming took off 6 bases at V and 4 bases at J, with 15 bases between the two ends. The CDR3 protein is CATRAERSGTGELFF. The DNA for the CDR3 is TGTGCCACCAGGGCGGAGCGAAGTGGCACCGGGGAGCTGTTTTTT.

CDR3 protein: CASSLLAGIYNEQFF. In nucleotides, the CDR3 is TGCGCCAGCAGCCTACTAGCGGGAATCTACAATGAGCAGTTCTTC. The chain couples TRBV5-1 to TRBJ2-1; TRBD2 matches 10 bases. Germline V gives CDR1 SGHRS, CDR2 YFSETQ. V shed 4 bases, J shed 3 bases, and the junction held 4 bases outside the gene matches. This CDR3 is 15 amino acids long.

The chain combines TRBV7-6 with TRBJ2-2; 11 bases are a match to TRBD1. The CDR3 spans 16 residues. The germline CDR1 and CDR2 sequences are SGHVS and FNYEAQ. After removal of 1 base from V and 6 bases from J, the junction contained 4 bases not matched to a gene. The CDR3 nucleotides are TGTGCCAGCAGCTTAGGAGGGGGACAGGGGGCCGGGGAGCTGTTTTTT. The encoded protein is CASSLGGGQGAGELFF.

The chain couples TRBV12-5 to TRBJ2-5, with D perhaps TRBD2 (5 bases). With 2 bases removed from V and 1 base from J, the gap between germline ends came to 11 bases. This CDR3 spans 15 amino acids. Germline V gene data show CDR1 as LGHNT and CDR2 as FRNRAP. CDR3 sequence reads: CASGLPGVSQETQYF. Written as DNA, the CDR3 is TGTGCTAGTGGTTTGCCCGGGGTCTCCCAAGAGACCCAGTACTTC.

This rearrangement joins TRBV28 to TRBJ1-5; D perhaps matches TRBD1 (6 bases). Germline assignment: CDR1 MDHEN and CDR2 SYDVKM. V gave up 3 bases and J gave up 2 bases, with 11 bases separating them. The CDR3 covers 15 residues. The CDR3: CASSFQPGGNQPQHF. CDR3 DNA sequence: TGTGCCAGCAGTTTCCAACCAGGGGGCAATCAGCCCCAGCATTTT.